These 4 T cell receptor beta chains came from one sample sequenced in a study of blood T cell repertoires in COVID-19 (dated by TCRdb to the early 2020s). The library came from the immunoSEQ multiplex PCR assay. TCRdb re-hosts the immuneACCESS table, in-frame sequences only. Its copies lack some clones; in the studies checked, an unresolved V gene accounts for under half of them, and the cause for the rest is not known. This sample is represented by hundreds of thousands of clones; just over 85% of them were singletons. The ten largest clones take up over 1.3% of the sample. The sample consisted of peripheral blood. These receptors were obtained from a woman aged 25 to 39 with active or convalescent COVID-19.

This chain's CDR3 is CASTGTSGSGTDTQYF. The DNA of the CDR3 is TGTGCCAGCACCGGGACTAGCGGGAGTGGTACAGATACGCAGTATTTT. V gene TRBV2 combines with J gene TRBJ2-3; TRBD2 matches 14 bases. Germline CDR1 is SNHLY and CDR2 is FYNNEI. J lost 3 bases, V lost 7 bases, and 6 bases had no gene match. The CDR3 has 16 residues.

The chain links TRBV10-3 to TRBJ2-7; possibly TRBD2 for D (6 bases). The V end was cut by 5 bases, the J end by 0 bases, with 20 bases between. Germline assignment: CDR1 ENHRY and CDR2 SYGVKD. CDR3 length: 17 amino acids. The CDR3: CAISPSGGVYGSYEQYF. CDR3 in DNA: TGTGCCATCAGTCCCTCCGGCGGGGTGTACGGCTCCTACGAGCAGTACTTC.

V and J are TRBV23-1 and TRBJ1-2; TRBD1 matches at 7 bases. TRBV23-1 is identified as an open reading frame with a role that is uncertain. Unmatched junction bases numbered 9, after V lost 4 bases and J lost 4 bases. This CDR3 contains 15 residues. DNA of the CDR3: TGCGCCAGCAGTCCGTATAACCGGGACAGCTATGGCTACACCTTC. Amino acids: CASSPYNRDSYGYTF.

The chain recombines TRBV2 with TRBJ2-7, with a tentative D call TRBD2 (5 bases). Per germline, CDR1 SNHLY and CDR2 FYNNEI. Trimming stripped 5 bases from V and 1 base from J, with 9 bases between. The CDR3 has 13 amino acids. The CDR3 sequence is CASSSGLSYEQYF. The CDR3 coding sequence is TGTGCCAGCAGTTCTGGACTTTCCTACGAGCAGTACTTC.